Below, 11 T cell receptor beta chains from the same sample are listed, as sequenced in a study of tumor-infiltrating lymphocytes in localized non-small cell lung cancer. The repertoire was sequenced with immunoSEQ multiplex PCR; TCRdb's copy has only in-frame clones and lacks some. In the table there are 13,000 to 15,000 clones, approximately 80% of which are singletons. Material: lung tumor tissue. The receptors shown here come from a human donor with non-small cell lung cancer.

The CDR3, as DNA: TGCGCCAGCAGCCGCCAGGGGTCTAAGTCCTACGAGCAGTACTTC. Its translation: CASSRQGSKSYEQYF. V is TRBV4-1 and J is TRBJ2-7, with D possibly being TRBD1 (6 bases). The CDR3 runs to 15 residues. The germline V gene has CDR1 MGHRA and CDR2 YSYEKL. The ends were cut back, 4 bases at V and 1 base at J, with 14 bases in the middle.

This clone showed up just a few times. The gene calls are TRBV19 and TRBJ1-4; 9 positions agree with TRBD1. The CDR3 runs 15 residues. V shed 6 bases and J 4 bases; nucleotides not matched to a gene: 6. Per germline, CDR1 LNHDA and CDR2 SQIVND (reference sequence). The CDR3 sequence is CASSSEGQGNEKLFF. CDR3 in DNA: TGTGCCAGTAGCTCAGAGGGACAGGGTAATGAAAAACTGTTTTTT.

The V call is TRBV30, the J call TRBJ2-1; D may be TRBD2 (5 bases). This CDR3 contains 14 residues. V gave up 0 bases and J gave up 6 bases, with 12 bases separating them. Germline CDR1 and CDR2: GTSNPN and SVGIG (reference sequence). The CDR3 is CAWSVRGVINEQFF. CDR3 in DNA: TGTGCCTGGAGTGTACGGGGAGTGATCAATGAGCAGTTCTTC.

The V and J genes are TRBV7-6 and TRBJ2-1; TRBD1 matches 7 bases. The CDR3 is 16 amino acids. Losses at the gene ends were 1 base for V and 6 bases for J; bases not matched to a gene: 9. Germline V gives CDR1 SGHVS, CDR2 FNYEAQ. The chain's CDR3 is CASSLENGQAPNEQFF. The DNA of the CDR3 is TGTGCCAGCAGCTTAGAAAATGGACAGGCCCCCAATGAGCAGTTCTTC.

This sequence joins TRBV19 and TRBJ1-2; perhaps TRBD1 as D (6 bases). V lost 1 base, J lost 6 bases, and 15 bases lay in between. Germline V gene sequence: CDR1 LNHDA, CDR2 SQIVND (reference sequence). The CDR3 consists of 15 residues. DNA for the CDR3: TGTGCCAGTAGTATAGTGGGGGGGGGCTCCGATGGCTACACCTTC. It is translated as CASSIVGGGSDGYTF.

The CDR3 nucleotides are TGTGCCAGCAGCTTTTCTAGCGGCGGGGAGCTGTTTTTT. Translation: CASSFSSGGELFF. The gene calls are TRBV11-2 and TRBJ2-2; 7 bases fit TRBD2. The CDR3 spans 13 residues. V lost 3 bases and J lost 7; bases outside the gene matches: 2. Looked up from germline, CDR1 is SGHAT and CDR2 is FQNNGV.

V is TRBV7-8 and J is TRBJ2-7, with TRBD2 matching over 10 bases. CDR3 length: 15 residues. The germline CDR1 and CDR2 sequences are SGHVS and FQNEAQ. V lost 2 bases and J lost 7; bases outside the gene matches: 8. Here the CDR3 DNA reads TGTGCCAGCAGCTTAAGGCTAGCGGGGGCTCAAGAGCAGTACTTC. Translated, it gives CASSLRLAGAQEQYF.

The CDR3 DNA reads TGTGCCAGCAGCGACGGACTAGCGGGAGGTAGTGAGCAGTACTTC. It codes for CASSDGLAGGSEQYF. The V gene is TRBV5-4, the J gene TRBJ2-7; 14 bases line up with TRBD2. Germline V CDR1 and CDR2: SGHNT, YYREEE (reference sequence). J gave up 7 bases and V 4 bases, and 7 bases lay outside the gene matches. The CDR3 is 15 amino acids.

This chain connects TRBV25-1 to TRBJ2-7, with D uncertain. The length of the CDR3 is 12 residues. V dropped 1 base and J dropped 5 bases, with 6 bases sitting between them. Germline V gene sequence: CDR1 MGHDK, CDR2 SYGVNS. The CDR3 region has the DNA TGTGCCAGCAGTGAATTAGGTGACGAGCAGTACTTC. Its protein is CASSELGDEQYF.

V gene TRBV29-1 combines with J gene TRBJ2-7; no clear D gene. The CDR3 extends over 11 amino acids. Deletions cut 4 bases from V and 3 bases from J, with 7 bases between. Germline V gene data show CDR1 as SQVTM and CDR2 as ANQGSEA. The CDR3 spells CSVAEGYEQYF. The DNA for the CDR3 is TGCAGCGTTGCAGAAGGCTACGAGCAGTACTTC.

This chain connects TRBV11-3 to TRBJ2-1; TRBD2 might be the D (5 bases). Germline CDR1 is SGHNT and CDR2 is YENEEA. V was clipped by 0 bases and J by 8 bases, with 5 bases between them. The CDR3 runs to 12 residues. The CDR3 bases are TGTGCCAGCAGCTTAGAGGGAGATGAGCAGTTCTTC. Amino acids: CASSLEGDEQFF.